This T cell receptor beta chain emerged from a study of identical twins. This clonotype was detected ten times or more. Its antigen remains unidentified. Each CDR3 protein gets one entry after TCRdb re-called the 5' RACE reads with MiXCR. This sample has 250,000 to 350,000 distinct CDR3 sequences, with about 8.1% found just once. Study-wide results and limits: Twins' excess sharing was less marked for out-of-frame beta sequences. Cross-sectional statistical analysis, not tracking of the same donors, underpinned the conclusions. There was more out-of-frame TCR alpha sharing in monozygotic twins than models estimated.

This sample also belongs to another study, concerning yellow fever vaccine responses in identical twins.

The sequence came from a woman under 30 in good health. The sample comprised memory (CD45RO+) T cells sorted from blood.

CDR3 protein: CASSLGGQNTEAFF. The CDR3 DNA reads TGTGCCAGCAGCTTGGGGGGTCAGAACACTGAAGCTTTCTTT. The chain carries TRBV5-6 and TRBJ1-1, with unresolved D. V lost 0 bases and J 1 base, leaving 7 bases between the germline ends. This CDR3 is built from 14 residues. Per the germline V gene, CDR1 is SGHDT and CDR2 is YYEEEE.